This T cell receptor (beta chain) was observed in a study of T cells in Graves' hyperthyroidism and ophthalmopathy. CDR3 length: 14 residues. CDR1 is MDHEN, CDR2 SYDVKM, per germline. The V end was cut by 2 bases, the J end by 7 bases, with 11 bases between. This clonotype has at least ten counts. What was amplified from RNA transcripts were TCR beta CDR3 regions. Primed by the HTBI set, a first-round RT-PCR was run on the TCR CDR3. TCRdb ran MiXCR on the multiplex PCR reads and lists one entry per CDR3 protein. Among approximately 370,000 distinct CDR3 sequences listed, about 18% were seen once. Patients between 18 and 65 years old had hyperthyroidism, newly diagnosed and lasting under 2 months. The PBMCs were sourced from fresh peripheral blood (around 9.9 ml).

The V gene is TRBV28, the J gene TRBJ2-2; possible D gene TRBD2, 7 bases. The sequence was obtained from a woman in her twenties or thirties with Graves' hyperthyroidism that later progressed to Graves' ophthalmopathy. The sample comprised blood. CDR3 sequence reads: CASSLGGAYGELFF. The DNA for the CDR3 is TGTGCCAGCAGTTTAGGGGGGGCCTACGGGGAGCTGTTTTTT.